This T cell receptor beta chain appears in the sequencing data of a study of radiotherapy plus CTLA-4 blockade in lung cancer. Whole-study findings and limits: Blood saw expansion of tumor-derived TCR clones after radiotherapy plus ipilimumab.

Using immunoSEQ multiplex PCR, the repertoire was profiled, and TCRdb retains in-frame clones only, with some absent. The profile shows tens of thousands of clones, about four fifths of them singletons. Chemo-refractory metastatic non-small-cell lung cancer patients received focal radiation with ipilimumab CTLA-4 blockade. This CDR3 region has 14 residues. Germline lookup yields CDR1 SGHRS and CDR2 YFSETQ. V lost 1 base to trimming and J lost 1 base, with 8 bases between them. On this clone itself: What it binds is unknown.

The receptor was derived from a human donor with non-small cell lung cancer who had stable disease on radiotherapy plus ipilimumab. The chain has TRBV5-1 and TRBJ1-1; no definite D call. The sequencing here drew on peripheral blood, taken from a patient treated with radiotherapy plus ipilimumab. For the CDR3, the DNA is TGCGCCAGCAGCTTGTTGGCACAGAACACTGAAGCTTTCTTT. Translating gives CASSLLAQNTEAFF.